This T cell receptor beta chain was recovered during a study of shared clonotypes between healthy human individuals. Study results and caveats: Naive CD4 clonotype sharing across several donors was approximately 5.2%.

The table came from immunoSEQ multiplex PCR; TCRdb's copy has only in-frame clones and leaves some out. The sample has about 1.1 million clones, roughly 80% seen once. CDR1 SEHNR and CDR2 FQNEAQ come from the germline V gene (reference sequence). The CDR3 consists of 15 residues. Trimming took 4 bases from V and 6 from J; bases not matched to a gene: 8. About this clone itself: The antigen remains unidentified.

The rearrangement joins TRBV7-9 to TRBJ2-1; TRBD2 aligns across 8 bases. The sequenced sample was memory CD4+ T cells from PBMCs. Subset described: CD45RA-negative fraction. This TCR derives from a man aged 18 to 30 in good health. Some clones in this sample may be carry-over from other donors' samples. This chain's CDR3 is CASSSPGTSANEQFF. DNA for the CDR3: TGTGCCAGCAGCTCGCCCGGGACTAGTGCCAATGAGCAGTTCTTC.